The rows below give T cell receptor beta chains drawn from one sample of a study of control samples from healthy donors and cancer patients. TCRdb's table, derived via immunoSEQ multiplex PCR, lists solely in-frame clones and lacks some. The table lists about 82,000 clones, around 87% of them singletons. Input material: blood. These receptors were obtained from a man aged 50 to 60 in good health. Both conserved end residues are part of each CDR3. Each record gives: CDR3 DNA, CDR3 protein, V gene, J gene, CDR3 length, clone size, D gene. The D gene is left open where the match is weak. Not all rows give a size; the values are once, few, many and, for expanded clones, a class.

CDR3nt: TGTGCCAGCAGTTACTCAACGGGGAGGGTGGATGGCTACACCTTC
CDR3aa: CASSYSTGRVDGYTF
v_gene: TRBV6-5
j_gene: TRBJ1-2
len: 15
abundance: .
d_gene: .

CDR3nt: TGTGCTAGTGGGTCGGGACTAGCGGGGGCCCCTGGCCTTTACCAAGAGACCCAGTACTTC
CDR3aa: CASGSGLAGAPGLYQETQYF
v_gene: TRBV12-5
j_gene: TRBJ2-5
len: 20
abundance: .
d_gene: TRBD2

CDR3nt: TGTGCCAGCAGCTCGACAGGGTTAGCAGATACGCAGTATTTT
CDR3aa: CASSSTGLADTQYF
v_gene: TRBV7-2
j_gene: TRBJ2-3
len: 14
abundance: .
d_gene: TRBD1

CDR3nt: TGTGCCAGCAGCCCTTTCAATCAGCCCCAGCATTTT
CDR3aa: CASSPFNQPQHF
v_gene: TRBV7-3
j_gene: TRBJ1-5
len: 12
abundance: .
d_gene: .

CDR3nt: TGTGCCAGCAGGCCCCTCGGGTCAGCTACGCAGTATTTT
CDR3aa: CASRPLGSATQYF
v_gene: TRBV14
j_gene: TRBJ2-3
len: 13
abundance: .
d_gene: .

CDR3nt: TGTGCCAGCAGCCCGGGACAGGGGACAGAGACCCAGTACTTC
CDR3aa: CASSPGQGTETQYF
v_gene: TRBV14
j_gene: TRBJ2-5
len: 14
abundance: few
d_gene: TRBD1

CDR3nt: TGCGCCAGCAGCTTGAGATGGGGGCGTGGGAATGAGCAGTTCTTC
CDR3aa: CASSLRWGRGNEQFF
v_gene: TRBV5-1
j_gene: TRBJ2-1
len: 15
abundance: .
d_gene: .

CDR3nt: TGTGCCAGCAGTCCGACAACGAATCAGCCCCAGCATTTT
CDR3aa: CASSPTTNQPQHF
v_gene: TRBV12-3/TRBV12-4
j_gene: TRBJ1-5
len: 13
abundance: .
d_gene: .

CDR3nt: TGCGCCAGCAGCTTGGAAAGGGCTGGAAACACCATATATTTT
CDR3aa: CASSLERAGNTIYF
v_gene: TRBV5-1
j_gene: TRBJ1-3
len: 14
abundance: .
d_gene: .

CDR3nt: TGTGCCAGTAGGGACTCCGGGACAGGGCGGCACGAGCAGTACTTC
CDR3aa: CASRDSGTGRHEQYF
v_gene: TRBV19
j_gene: TRBJ2-7
len: 15
abundance: .
d_gene: TRBD1

CDR3nt: TGTGCCAGCAGCGTAGAGGGACTACCCTCCGATACGCAGTATTTT
CDR3aa: CASSVEGLPSDTQYF
v_gene: TRBV9
j_gene: TRBJ2-3
len: 15
abundance: .
d_gene: TRBD2

CDR3nt: TGTGCCACCAGCAGAGTGGAGGGGGCAGGCGGCTACACCTTC
CDR3aa: CATSRVEGAGGYTF
v_gene: TRBV15
j_gene: TRBJ1-2
len: 14
abundance: .
d_gene: TRBD1

CDR3nt: TGTGCCAGCAGCTTATCCCGCCCGTACGAGCAGTACTTC
CDR3aa: CASSLSRPYEQYF
v_gene: TRBV7-9
j_gene: TRBJ2-7
len: 13
abundance: .
d_gene: .

CDR3nt: TGTGCCACCAGTGATTTCGGTAGTGCCTCGGGGGAGCTGTTTTTT
CDR3aa: CATSDFGSASGELFF
v_gene: TRBV24-1
j_gene: TRBJ2-2
len: 15
abundance: once
d_gene: .

CDR3nt: TGTGCCAGCAGCCAACCGGAGGGAGTAGGTAATTCACCCCTCCACTTT
CDR3aa: CASSQPEGVGNSPLHF
v_gene: TRBV6-6
j_gene: TRBJ1-6
len: 16
abundance: .
d_gene: .

CDR3nt: TGTGCCAGCAGCCAACGGGGGAGCACAGATACGCAGTATTTT
CDR3aa: CASSQRGSTDTQYF
v_gene: TRBV3-1/TRBV3-2
j_gene: TRBJ2-3
len: 14
abundance: .
d_gene: .

CDR3nt: TGTGCCAGCAGTTACCTCCCCTACAATGAGCAGTTCTTC
CDR3aa: CASSYLPYNEQFF
v_gene: TRBV6-5
j_gene: TRBJ2-1
len: 13
abundance: .
d_gene: .

CDR3nt: TGTGCCAGCAGCTTAGTATCATCTCTTAGCTACAATGAGCAGTTCTTC
CDR3aa: CASSLVSSLSYNEQFF
v_gene: TRBV11-2
j_gene: TRBJ2-1
len: 16
abundance: .
d_gene: .

CDR3nt: TGTGCCACCAGTGATTTTGGTCCAGGGAACACCGGGGAGCTGTTTTTT
CDR3aa: CATSDFGPGNTGELFF
v_gene: TRBV24-1
j_gene: TRBJ2-2
len: 16
abundance: .
d_gene: .

CDR3nt: TGTGCCAGCAGTCCCGGGAGCTACTATGGCTACACCTTC
CDR3aa: CASSPGSYYGYTF
v_gene: TRBV6-5
j_gene: TRBJ1-2
len: 13
abundance: few
d_gene: .

CDR3nt: TGTGCCAGCAGCTTAGTCCCGGGGGGGGCCAAAAACATTCAGTACTTC
CDR3aa: CASSLVPGGAKNIQYF
v_gene: TRBV7-8
j_gene: TRBJ2-4
len: 16
abundance: .
d_gene: TRBD2

CDR3nt: TGTGCCAGCAGCCCTAAAGGTGGTCAGCAAGAGACCCAGTACTTC
CDR3aa: CASSPKGGQQETQYF
v_gene: TRBV5-4
j_gene: TRBJ2-5
len: 15
abundance: .
d_gene: .

CDR3nt: TGTGCCAGCAGCTTGGGGACAGAGCTTTATGGCTACACCTTC
CDR3aa: CASSLGTELYGYTF
v_gene: TRBV5-4
j_gene: TRBJ1-2
len: 14
abundance: .
d_gene: .

CDR3nt: TGTGCCAGCAGTTACTCGCTAGATACGCAGTATTTT
CDR3aa: CASSYSLDTQYF
v_gene: TRBV6-6
j_gene: TRBJ2-3
len: 12
abundance: .
d_gene: .

CDR3nt: TGCAGCGTTGAATACAGGCCCACCGTATCCCTCCACTTT
CDR3aa: CSVEYRPTVSLHF
v_gene: TRBV29-1
j_gene: TRBJ1-6
len: 13
abundance: .
d_gene: .

CDR3nt: TGCGCCAGCAGCGCGACAGGGGCCCTCTATAATGAAAAACTGTTTTTT
CDR3aa: CASSATGALYNEKLFF
v_gene: TRBV5-1
j_gene: TRBJ1-4
len: 16
abundance: .
d_gene: TRBD1

CDR3nt: TGTGCCTGGAGTAAGGGGACCCAGTACTTC
CDR3aa: CAWSKGTQYF
v_gene: TRBV30
j_gene: TRBJ2-5
len: 10
abundance: .
d_gene: .

CDR3nt: TGCGCCAGCAGCTTGGGGACAGGTACTAACTATGGCTACACCTTC
CDR3aa: CASSLGTGTNYGYTF
v_gene: TRBV5-1
j_gene: TRBJ1-2
len: 15
abundance: .
d_gene: TRBD1

CDR3nt: TGTGCCAGCAGCCAAGATCTTACAGGGGATGGGCCCCAGCATTTT
CDR3aa: CASSQDLTGDGPQHF
v_gene: TRBV4-2
j_gene: TRBJ1-5
len: 15
abundance: once
d_gene: TRBD1

CDR3nt: TGTGCCAGCAGCCGATCGGGGGAAGGGACTGAAGCTTTCTTT
CDR3aa: CASSRSGEGTEAFF
v_gene: TRBV6-2/TRBV6-3
j_gene: TRBJ1-1
len: 14
abundance: .
d_gene: .

CDR3nt: TGCAGTGCTAGTTCGATAAATAGCAATCAGCCCCAGCATTTT
CDR3aa: CSASSINSNQPQHF
v_gene: TRBV20-1
j_gene: TRBJ1-5
len: 14
abundance: .
d_gene: .

CDR3nt: TGTGCCAGCTCCGGAGGGGCCCTAGGTCGTGGCTACACCTTC
CDR3aa: CASSGGALGRGYTF
v_gene: TRBV18
j_gene: TRBJ1-2
len: 14
abundance: .
d_gene: .

CDR3nt: TGTGCCAGCAGCCAAGAGGTTAGAGGGGTCTTTGACACCGGGGAGCTGTTTTTT
CDR3aa: CASSQEVRGVFDTGELFF
v_gene: TRBV4-2
j_gene: TRBJ2-2
len: 18
abundance: .
d_gene: .

CDR3nt: TGTGCCAGCAGCCCCACAGATACGCAGTATTTT
CDR3aa: CASSPTDTQYF
v_gene: TRBV9
j_gene: TRBJ2-3
len: 11
abundance: .
d_gene: .

CDR3nt: TGTGCCAGCAGTTCCTCGACTAGCGGGTACACAGATACGCAGTATTTT
CDR3aa: CASSSSTSGYTDTQYF
v_gene: TRBV27
j_gene: TRBJ2-3
len: 16
abundance: once
d_gene: TRBD2

CDR3nt: TGCAGCGTTGAACGGCAGCGAAACAATGAGCAGTTCTTC
CDR3aa: CSVERQRNNEQFF
v_gene: TRBV29-1
j_gene: TRBJ2-1
len: 13
abundance: .
d_gene: .

CDR3nt: TGTGCCAGCAGCTTTCAAAGGGCACCCCTCCACTTT
CDR3aa: CASSFQRAPLHF
v_gene: TRBV7-2
j_gene: TRBJ1-6
len: 12
abundance: .
d_gene: .

CDR3nt: TGTGCCAGCTCACCACTGGCGGTTTTCTCCTATAATTCACCCCTCCACTTT
CDR3aa: CASSPLAVFSYNSPLHF
v_gene: TRBV18
j_gene: TRBJ1-6
len: 17
abundance: .
d_gene: .

CDR3nt: TGCGCCAGCAGCTTGATCCCCTTCACAGATACGCAGTATTTT
CDR3aa: CASSLIPFTDTQYF
v_gene: TRBV5-1
j_gene: TRBJ2-3
len: 14
abundance: .
d_gene: .

CDR3nt: TGTGCCAGCAGGACTATAGCTGGAGGCTACACCTTC
CDR3aa: CASRTIAGGYTF
v_gene: TRBV27
j_gene: TRBJ1-2
len: 12
abundance: .
d_gene: .

CDR3nt: TGCGCCAGCAGTCTATCGGTAAAGCACAACTATGGCTACACCTTC
CDR3aa: CASSLSVKHNYGYTF
v_gene: TRBV23-1
j_gene: TRBJ1-2
len: 15
abundance: .
d_gene: .

CDR3nt: TGTGCCAGCAGTCCGCCTATGAACACTGAAGCTTTCTTT
CDR3aa: CASSPPMNTEAFF
v_gene: TRBV6-2/TRBV6-3
j_gene: TRBJ1-1
len: 13
abundance: .
d_gene: .

CDR3nt: TGTGCCACCGTAGGACAGGAGAACACTGAAGCTTTCTTT
CDR3aa: CATVGQENTEAFF
v_gene: TRBV24-1
j_gene: TRBJ1-1
len: 13
abundance: .
d_gene: TRBD1

CDR3nt: TGTGCCAGTAGTATACAGCGGACAGGGGACAACTATGGCTACACCTTC
CDR3aa: CASSIQRTGDNYGYTF
v_gene: TRBV19
j_gene: TRBJ1-2
len: 16
abundance: .
d_gene: TRBD1

CDR3nt: TGTGCCACCAGTGAACCCGGGAGCGGCACCGGGGAGCTGTTTTTT
CDR3aa: CATSEPGSGTGELFF
v_gene: TRBV24-1
j_gene: TRBJ2-2
len: 15
abundance: .
d_gene: .

CDR3nt: TGTGCCAGCAGCTTAGTAGGGAACACCGGGGAGCTGTTTTTT
CDR3aa: CASSLVGNTGELFF
v_gene: TRBV11-3
j_gene: TRBJ2-2
len: 14
abundance: .
d_gene: .

CDR3nt: TGCAGTGCCCTCAGCTACTATGGCTACACCTTC
CDR3aa: CSALSYYGYTF
v_gene: TRBV20-1
j_gene: TRBJ1-2
len: 11
abundance: .
d_gene: .

CDR3nt: TGTGCCTGGAGTTATATGGGCAGGGGGCAACCGTCTAATGAAAAACTGTTTTTT
CDR3aa: CAWSYMGRGQPSNEKLFF
v_gene: TRBV30
j_gene: TRBJ1-4
len: 18
abundance: .
d_gene: TRBD1

CDR3nt: TGTGCCAGCAGCAGGAACACTGAAGCTTTCTTT
CDR3aa: CASSRNTEAFF
v_gene: TRBV25-1
j_gene: TRBJ1-1
len: 11
abundance: .
d_gene: .

CDR3nt: TGTGCCAGCAGTGATCGAAGAAAAACCGGGGAGCTGTTTTTT
CDR3aa: CASSDRRKTGELFF
v_gene: TRBV2
j_gene: TRBJ2-2
len: 14
abundance: medium-sized
d_gene: .

CDR3nt: TGCGCCAGCAGCCAAGCTACCGGGACAGCTGACACTGAAGCTTTCTTT
CDR3aa: CASSQATGTADTEAFF
v_gene: TRBV4-1
j_gene: TRBJ1-1
len: 16
abundance: .
d_gene: TRBD1

CDR3nt: TGTGCCAGCAGCCATGCTAGCGCAGATACGCAGTATTTT
CDR3aa: CASSHASADTQYF
v_gene: TRBV3-1/TRBV3-2
j_gene: TRBJ2-3
len: 13
abundance: .
d_gene: .

CDR3nt: TGCAGTGCTAGTTCTAGCGGGGGCCTGAACTACAATGAGCAGTTCTTC
CDR3aa: CSASSSGGLNYNEQFF
v_gene: TRBV20-1
j_gene: TRBJ2-1
len: 16
abundance: .
d_gene: TRBD2

CDR3nt: TGTGCCAGCAGATACCTCTTGACAGGGCTTAATGAAAAACTGTTTTTT
CDR3aa: CASRYLLTGLNEKLFF
v_gene: TRBV21-1
j_gene: TRBJ1-4
len: 16
abundance: once
d_gene: .

CDR3nt: TGCAGCGTCGAACGGGGGACAGCGCACACAGATACGCAGTATTTT
CDR3aa: CSVERGTAHTDTQYF
v_gene: TRBV29-1
j_gene: TRBJ2-3
len: 15
abundance: .
d_gene: .